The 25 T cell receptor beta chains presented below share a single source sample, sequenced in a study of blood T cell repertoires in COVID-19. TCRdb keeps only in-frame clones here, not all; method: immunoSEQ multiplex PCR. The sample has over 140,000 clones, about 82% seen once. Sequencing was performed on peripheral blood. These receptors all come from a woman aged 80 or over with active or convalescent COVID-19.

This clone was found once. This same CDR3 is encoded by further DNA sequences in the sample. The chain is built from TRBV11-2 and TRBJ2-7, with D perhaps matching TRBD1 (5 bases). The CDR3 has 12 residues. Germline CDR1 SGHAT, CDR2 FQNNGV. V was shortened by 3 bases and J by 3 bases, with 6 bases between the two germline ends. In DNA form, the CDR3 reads TGTGCCAGCAGCTTTCAGGGCTACGAGCAGTACTTC. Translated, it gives CASSFQGYEQYF.

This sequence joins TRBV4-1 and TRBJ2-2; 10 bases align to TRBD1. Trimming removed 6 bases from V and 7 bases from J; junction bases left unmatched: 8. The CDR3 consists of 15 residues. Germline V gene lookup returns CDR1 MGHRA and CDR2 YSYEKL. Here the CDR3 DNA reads TGCGCCAGCAGTTCCGGACAGGGGGGTATCGGGGAGCTGTTTTTT. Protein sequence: CASSSGQGGIGELFF.

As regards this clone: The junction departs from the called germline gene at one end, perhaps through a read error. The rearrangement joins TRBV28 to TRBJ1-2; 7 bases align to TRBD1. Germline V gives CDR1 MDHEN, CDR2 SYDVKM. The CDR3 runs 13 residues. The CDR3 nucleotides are TGCGCCTACCAGGGGGTTGGTGGCTATGGCTACACCTTC. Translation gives CAYQGVGGYGYTF.

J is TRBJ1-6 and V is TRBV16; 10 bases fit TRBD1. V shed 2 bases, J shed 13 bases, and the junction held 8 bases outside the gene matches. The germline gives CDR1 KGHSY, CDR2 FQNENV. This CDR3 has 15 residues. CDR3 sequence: CASSQIRQGARPLHF. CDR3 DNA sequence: TGTGCCAGCAGCCAAATAAGACAGGGGGCAAGGCCCCTCCACTTT.

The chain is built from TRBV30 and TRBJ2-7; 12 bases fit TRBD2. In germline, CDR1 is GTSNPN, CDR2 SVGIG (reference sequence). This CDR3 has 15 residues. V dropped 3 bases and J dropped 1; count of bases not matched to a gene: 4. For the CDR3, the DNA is TGTGCCTGGAGCCAGACTAGCGGGGGATCCTACGAGCAGTACTTC. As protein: CAWSQTSGGSYEQYF.

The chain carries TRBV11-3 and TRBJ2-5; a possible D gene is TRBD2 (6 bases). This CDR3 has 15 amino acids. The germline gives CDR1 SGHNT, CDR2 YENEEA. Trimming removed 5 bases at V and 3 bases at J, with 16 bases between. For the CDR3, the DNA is TGTGCCAGCAGCCCGGGATCGCGGGGCGAAGAGACCCAGTACTTC. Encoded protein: CASSPGSRGEETQYF.

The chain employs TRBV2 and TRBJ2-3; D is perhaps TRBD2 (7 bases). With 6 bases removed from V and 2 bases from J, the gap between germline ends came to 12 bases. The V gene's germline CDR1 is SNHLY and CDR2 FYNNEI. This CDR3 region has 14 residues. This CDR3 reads CASRPGDYTDTQYF. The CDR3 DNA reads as TGTGCCAGCAGACCAGGGGACTACACAGATACGCAGTATTTT.

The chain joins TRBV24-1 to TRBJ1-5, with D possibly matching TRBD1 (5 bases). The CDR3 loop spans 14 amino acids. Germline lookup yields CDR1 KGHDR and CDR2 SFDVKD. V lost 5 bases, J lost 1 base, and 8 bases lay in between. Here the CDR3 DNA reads TGTGCCACCAGTGTACCAGGGAGCAATCAGCCCCAGCATTTT. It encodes CATSVPGSNQPQHF.

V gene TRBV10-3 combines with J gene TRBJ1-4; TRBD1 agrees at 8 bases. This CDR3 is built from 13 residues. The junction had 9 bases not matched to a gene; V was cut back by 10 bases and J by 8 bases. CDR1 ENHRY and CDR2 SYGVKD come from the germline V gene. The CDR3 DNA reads TGTGCCAGCGCGACAGGGGATCACGAAAAACTGTTTTTT. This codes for CASATGDHEKLFF.

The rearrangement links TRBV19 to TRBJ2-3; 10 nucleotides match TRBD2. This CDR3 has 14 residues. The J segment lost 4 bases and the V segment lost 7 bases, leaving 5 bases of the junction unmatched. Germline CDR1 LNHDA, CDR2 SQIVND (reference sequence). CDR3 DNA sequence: TGTGCCAGTACTAGCGGGGGAGACGCAGATACGCAGTATTTT. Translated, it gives CASTSGGDADTQYF.

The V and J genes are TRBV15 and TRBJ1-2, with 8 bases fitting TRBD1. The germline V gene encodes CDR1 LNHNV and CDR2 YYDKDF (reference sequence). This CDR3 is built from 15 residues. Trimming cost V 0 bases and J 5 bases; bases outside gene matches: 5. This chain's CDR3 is CATSRDPGTGYGYTF. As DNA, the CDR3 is TGTGCCACCAGCAGAGATCCAGGGACAGGATATGGCTACACCTTC.

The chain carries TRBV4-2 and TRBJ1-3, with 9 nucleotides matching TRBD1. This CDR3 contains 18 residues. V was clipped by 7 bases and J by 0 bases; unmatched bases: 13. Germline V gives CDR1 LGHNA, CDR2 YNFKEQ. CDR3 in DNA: TGTGCCAGCACGATAAGGGCGGGACAGGGCCTCTCTGGAAACACCATATATTTT. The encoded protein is CASTIRAGQGLSGNTIYF.

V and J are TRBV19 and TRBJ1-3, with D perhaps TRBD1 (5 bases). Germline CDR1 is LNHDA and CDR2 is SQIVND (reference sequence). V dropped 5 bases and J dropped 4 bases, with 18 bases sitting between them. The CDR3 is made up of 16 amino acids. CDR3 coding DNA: TGTGCCAGTAGTTTCCCGGGACTTTCGACAGGAAACACCATATATTTT. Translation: CASSFPGLSTGNTIYF. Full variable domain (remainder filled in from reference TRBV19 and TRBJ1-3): DGGITQSPKYLFRKEGQNVTLSCEQNLNHDAMYWYRQDPGQGLRLIYYSQIVNDFQKGDIAEGYSVSREKKESFPLTVTSAQKNPTAFYLCASSFPGLSTGNTIYFGEGSWLTVV.

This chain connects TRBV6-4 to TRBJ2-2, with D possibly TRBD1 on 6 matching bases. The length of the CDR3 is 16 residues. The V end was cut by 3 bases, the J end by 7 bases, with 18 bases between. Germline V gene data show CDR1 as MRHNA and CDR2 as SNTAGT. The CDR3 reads CASSEHPPGEHGELFF. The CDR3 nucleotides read TGTGCCAGCAGTGAGCATCCGCCAGGGGAACACGGGGAGCTGTTTTTT.

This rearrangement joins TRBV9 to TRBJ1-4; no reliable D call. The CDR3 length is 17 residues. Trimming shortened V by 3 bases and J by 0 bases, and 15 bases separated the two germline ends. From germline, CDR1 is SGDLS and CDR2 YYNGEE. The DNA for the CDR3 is TGTGCCAGCAGCGCGGAATCACAGTTCGCAACTAATGAAAAACTGTTTTTT. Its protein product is CASSAESQFATNEKLFF.

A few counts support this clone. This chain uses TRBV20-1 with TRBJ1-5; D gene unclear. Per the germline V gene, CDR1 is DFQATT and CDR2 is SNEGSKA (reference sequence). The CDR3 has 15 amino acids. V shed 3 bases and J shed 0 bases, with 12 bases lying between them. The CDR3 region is CSASFGLNSNQPQHF. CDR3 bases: TGCAGTGCTAGTTTTGGACTGAATAGCAATCAGCCCCAGCATTTT.

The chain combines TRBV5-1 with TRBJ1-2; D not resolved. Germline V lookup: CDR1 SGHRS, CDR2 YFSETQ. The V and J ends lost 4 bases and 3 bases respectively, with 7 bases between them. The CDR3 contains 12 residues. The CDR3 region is CASSTEYYGYTF. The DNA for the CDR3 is TGCGCCAGCAGCACAGAATACTATGGCTACACCTTC.

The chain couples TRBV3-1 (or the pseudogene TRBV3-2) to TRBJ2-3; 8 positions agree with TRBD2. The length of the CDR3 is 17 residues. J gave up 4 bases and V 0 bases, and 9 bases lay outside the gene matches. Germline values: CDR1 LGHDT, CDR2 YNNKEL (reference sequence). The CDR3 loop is CASSQEPAGALADTQYF. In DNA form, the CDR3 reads TGTGCCAGCAGCCAAGAGCCAGCGGGGGCCCTTGCAGATACGCAGTATTTT.

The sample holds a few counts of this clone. The CDR3 coding sequence is TGTGCCAGCAGCTGGGGTGGGATGGGACTACAAGAGACCCAGTACTTC. This codes for CASSWGGMGLQETQYF. The rearrangement uses TRBV5-6 and TRBJ2-5; TRBD2 agrees at 7 bases. Germline V gene data show CDR1 as SGHDT and CDR2 as YYEEEE. Losses at the gene ends were 3 bases for V and 2 bases for J; bases not matched to a gene: 10. The CDR3 loop spans 16 amino acids.

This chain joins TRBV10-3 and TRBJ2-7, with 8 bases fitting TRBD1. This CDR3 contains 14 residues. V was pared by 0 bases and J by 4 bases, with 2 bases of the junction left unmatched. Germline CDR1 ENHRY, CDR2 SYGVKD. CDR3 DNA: TGTGCCATCAGTGAGTCGGACAGGGATTACGAGCAGTACTTC. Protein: CAISESDRDYEQYF.

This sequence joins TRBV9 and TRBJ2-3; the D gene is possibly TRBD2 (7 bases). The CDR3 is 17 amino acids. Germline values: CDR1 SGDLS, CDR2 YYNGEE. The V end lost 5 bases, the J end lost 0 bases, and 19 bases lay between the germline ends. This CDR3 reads CASSHWGHGGSTDTQYF. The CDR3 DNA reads TGTGCCAGCAGTCATTGGGGACACGGGGGGAGCACAGATACGCAGTATTTT.

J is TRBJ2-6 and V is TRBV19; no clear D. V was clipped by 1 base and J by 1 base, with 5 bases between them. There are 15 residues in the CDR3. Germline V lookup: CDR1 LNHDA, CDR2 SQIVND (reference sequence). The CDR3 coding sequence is TGTGCCAGTAGTATAGTAGCATCTGGGGCCAACGTCCTGACTTTC. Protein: CASSIVASGANVLTF. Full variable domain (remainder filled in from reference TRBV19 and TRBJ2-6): DGGITQSPKYLFRKEGQNVTLSCEQNLNHDAMYWYRQDPGQGLRLIYYSQIVNDFQKGDIAEGYSVSREKKESFPLTVTSAQKNPTAFYLCASSIVASGANVLTFGAGSRLTVL.

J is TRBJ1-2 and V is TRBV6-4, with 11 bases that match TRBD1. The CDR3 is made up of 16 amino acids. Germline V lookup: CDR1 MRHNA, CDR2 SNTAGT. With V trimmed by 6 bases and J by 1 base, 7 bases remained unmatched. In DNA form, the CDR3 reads TGTGCCAGCAGCCCCGGGACAGGGGGTGGTAACTATGGCTACACCTTC. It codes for CASSPGTGGGNYGYTF.

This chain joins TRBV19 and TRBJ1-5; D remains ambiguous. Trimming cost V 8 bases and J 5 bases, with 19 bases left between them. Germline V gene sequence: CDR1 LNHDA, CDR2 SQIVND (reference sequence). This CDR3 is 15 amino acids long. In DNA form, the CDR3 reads TGTGCCAGTCGCTCCCCGACGGGGTTATATCAGCCCCAGCATTTT. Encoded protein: CASRSPTGLYQPQHF.

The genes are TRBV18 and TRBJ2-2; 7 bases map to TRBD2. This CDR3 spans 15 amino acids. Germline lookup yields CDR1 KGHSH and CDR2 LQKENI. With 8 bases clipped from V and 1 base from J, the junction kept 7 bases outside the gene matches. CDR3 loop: CASPGRGLNTGELFF. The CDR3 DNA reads TGTGCCAGCCCCGGGCGGGGGTTGAACACCGGGGAGCTGTTTTTT. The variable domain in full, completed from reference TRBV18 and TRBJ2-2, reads NAGVMQNPRHLVRRRGQEARLRCSPMKGHSHVYWYRQLPEEGLKFMVYLQKENIIDESGMPKERFSAEFPKEGPSILRIQQVVRGDSAAYFCASPGRGLNTGELFFGEGSRLTVL.